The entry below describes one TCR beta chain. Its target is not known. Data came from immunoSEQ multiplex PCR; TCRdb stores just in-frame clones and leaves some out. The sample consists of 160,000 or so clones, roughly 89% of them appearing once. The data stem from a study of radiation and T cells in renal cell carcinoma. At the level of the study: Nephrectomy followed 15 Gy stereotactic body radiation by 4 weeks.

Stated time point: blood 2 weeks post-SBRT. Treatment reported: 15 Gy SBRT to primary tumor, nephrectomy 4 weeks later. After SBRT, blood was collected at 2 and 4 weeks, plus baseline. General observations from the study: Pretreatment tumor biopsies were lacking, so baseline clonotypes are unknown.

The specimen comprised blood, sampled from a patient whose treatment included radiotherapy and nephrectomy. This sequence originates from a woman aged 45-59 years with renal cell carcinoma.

The CDR3 here is CASKRGGGTSYEQYF. For the CDR3, the DNA is TGTGCCAGCAAGCGAGGGGGGGGCACTTCCTACGAGCAGTACTTC. The chain combines TRBV7-2 with TRBJ2-7, with a possible D match to TRBD2 (7 bases). Germline loops: CDR1 SGHTA, CDR2 FQGNSA. Trimming left V 7 bases short and J 1 base short, with 17 bases between. The CDR3 has 15 amino acids.